This TCR beta chain was found in a study of cytomegalovirus exposure and HLA in healthy donors (dated 2017 in TCRdb). For the wider study: According to an earlier analysis of 450 to 650 of the donors, 150 million to 200 million T cells yielded over 100 million unique TCR beta sequences and approximately 300 Gb of sequence data. All discovery cohort repertoires had been generated on a single sequencing platform. A handful of DR-DQ haplotypes were treated as single units for association and clustering because of strong linkage in the cohort. An earlier analysis of around 580 of the donors used high-throughput TCR beta sequencing to judge whether each TCR beta V gene segment behaved as functional or pseudogenic. To predict cytomegalovirus infection status, the study combined high-throughput TCR immunosequencing, statistical association of individual TCRs with disease status, and machine learning. In a later analysis, previously published TCR beta repertoires from several hundred donors were re-analyzed and high-resolution HLA genotyping was added so that TCR occurrence patterns could be studied. The study aimed to test whether cataloging public T cell receptors could reveal signatures of past pathogen exposure. HLA typing covered class I and class II loci at four-digit resolution. Typing coverage varied by locus: roughly 620-640 donors for A, B, C, DRB1 and DQB1; approximately 520 for DQA1; more than 600 for DPA1; 450 to 480 for DPB1. Of the roughly 400 genotyped donors, 81% were placed in the genetic ancestry cluster associated with self-reported Caucasian donors. In the later analysis, no new phenotypic data were used to find candidate immune exposures; instead, reliance was placed on TCR beta sequences and their occurrence across donors. An early release that covered about 600 HLA-typed donors contained approximately 300 gigabases of sequencing data and some 87 million unique TCR sequences. A later genetic analysis took genome-wide SNP genotypes for 398 of the 666 donors and used that subset as a discovery cohort. The study used immunosequencing to profile the T cell repertoires of approximately 640 subjects and linked those repertoires to cytomegalovirus serostatus. In addition to the first cohort of roughly 670 subjects, a separate validation cohort of approximately 120 different subjects was used. Donor age, sex, ethnicity and CMV serostatus were collected together with the repertoire data. Among some 400 genotyped donors of the cohort, an average of around 240,000 unique TCR beta nucleotide sequences were sequenced per donor, about a sixth of them non-productive. Beyond this particular receptor, the publication reports: Some IMGT-functional V segments, including TRBV6-2 and TRBV6-3, could not be distinguished by the 87-base-pair reads and were therefore excluded. The authors suggested that the approach could potentially be extended to other disease states and immunological phenotypes. A cluster of highly shared sequence variants was judged likely to be a technical artifact of the sequencing pipeline. Because HLA typing was unavailable for some donors at each locus, only the typed subset was used in association tests. The classifier was reported to diagnose cytomegalovirus status with high specificity and sensitivity in both the original and validation cohorts. In a later genetic analysis, a missense DCLRE1C variant was associated with V-gene and J-gene trimming of TCR beta chains, and the association was replicated in an independent cohort. In this cohort, only TCR beta chains were sequenced, and detectable features were limited by the absence of alpha or paired-chain data. A further reported finding was that TCR beta sequences accurately predicted the HLA-A and HLA-B alleles for most subjects in the first cohort. Sequencing depth was assumed to be roughly uniform across donors in the presence/absence analyses, though that assumption may not hold. A total of fewer than 200 TCR beta chains were listed by the study as associated with cytomegalovirus. When HLA alleles, especially DR and DQ, strongly co-occurred, attributing TCR associations to individual alleles was difficult. CMV serostatus was the only immune exposure information available for the cohort. Correlated functional status among segregating V segments might reflect linkage disequilibrium, but an unknown experimental factor could not be ruled out. While some public TCRs were present in many individuals, most TCR sequences turned up only very rarely across donors. Most CMV-associated TCR beta chains appeared to be HLA-restricted in a later analysis, and the HLA associations seemed to be driven largely by CMV exposure. Because counts were too low, approximately 15 rarely observed V segments, including chromosome 9 orphons, were excluded from the earlier analysis of 587 of the donors. According to a later genetic analysis, donors in an Asian-associated ancestry cluster had fewer N-insertions in productive TCRs than the approximately 650-donor mean. In a later analysis, several top co-occurrence clusters were reported to appear linked to parvovirus B19, influenza, CMV and Epstein-Barr virus. In an earlier analysis of 587 of the donors, most TCR beta V segments appeared in productive rearrangements about 87% or about 30% of the time, broadly matching IMGT annotations. Specific HLA alleles were associated with 15,000 to 20,000 TCR beta sequences at a false discovery rate of 0.05 in a later analysis. In a later analysis, TCR association rates were found to vary across HLA loci, with the most associated TCRs seen for DRB1 alleles and the fewest for HLA-C alleles. In a later analysis, HLA-associated TCR beta chains were found to be more clonally expanded and to have lower generation probabilities than equally common non-associated chains. In vitro tests confirmed that a few of the cytomegalovirus-associated TCR beta chains recognize cytomegalovirus antigens.

In total, over 600 healthy bone marrow donors made up the cohort. All cohort members were sampled while nominally healthy, although unrecorded immune exposures were likely present. The donor tested CMV seronegative and was one of the 352 seronegative cohort members. Each donor provided a peripheral blood sample, and peripheral blood mononuclear cells were used for TCR beta sequencing. The Qiagen DNeasy Blood Extraction Kit was used to extract genomic DNA from the blood cell samples. The library was prepared using the immunoSEQ multiplex PCR assay. The multiplex PCR relied on a mix of 60 forward primers for TCR Vbeta segments and 13 reverse primers for TCR Jbeta segments. Amplification of the CDR3 region of rearranged TCR beta genes was performed with a multiplex PCR assay on genomic DNA. On the Illumina HiSeq System, the amplified TCR beta libraries were sequenced as 87-base-pair reads. As for how the authors treated the data: In a later analysis, tens of millions of unique TCR beta chains were counted across the roughly 610 repertoires, and approximately 11 million of these chains were shared by at least two donors. A nearest-neighbor algorithm error-corrected the raw reads and collapsed the reads into unique sequences, merging closely related sequences to remove PCR and sequencing errors. To assign V, D and J gene segments, CDR3 sequences were aligned to IMGT reference sequences. For a sequence to be retained, a match of at least six nucleotides was required to both a V gene segment and a J gene segment. Rearrangements were called productive when the CDR3 lacked stop codons and stayed in frame with V and J; all others were non-productive. CDR3 was defined by IMGT convention, running from the second conserved V-encoded cysteine to the conserved J-encoded phenylalanine. The earlier analysis of 587 of the donors excluded sequences that lacked an unambiguous match to a single V gene segment. In an earlier analysis of 587 of the donors, a V segment was called functional when productive rearrangements were above 56.7%, and segregating when the standard deviation between donors exceeded 5%. A statistical classification framework was built to diagnose cytomegalovirus status from the catalog of TCR beta chain sequences. In a later analysis, V and J genes were assigned by comparing TCR nucleotide sequences against IMGT/GENE-DB human TR gene sequences. In a later analysis, CDR3 sequences and most-parsimonious VDJ recombination scenarios were assigned using the TCRdist pipeline. In a later analysis, each TCR beta chain was defined by its CDR3 amino acid sequence together with its V-gene family, and reads without a unique V-gene family were excluded. To address suspected cross-contamination and a sequencing artifact, a later analysis removed a few hundred highly shared, low-generation-probability nucleotide sequences. A later analysis calculated a clonal expansion index for each public chain from normalized within-repertoire ranks of inferred template counts. In a later analysis, generation probabilities were computed using a VDJ recombination model fitted to out-of-frame rearrangements, and the results were checked against IGoR. In a later analysis, hypergeometric tests were used to score TCR-TCR, TCR-HLA and TCR-CMV co-occurrence, with a repertoire-size bias correction applied to TCR pairs. In a later analysis, false discovery rates were estimated by permuting HLA or CMV assignments 20 times. In a later analysis, co-occurring TCRs were grouped with DBSCAN, and TCRdist sequence similarity was added when clustering was performed within HLA-allele-positive subsets. Co-occurrence clustering excluded repertoires with fewer than 30,000 or more than 120,000 public chains, plus five with anomalous nucleotide sharing. TCRdb retrieved this table from immuneACCESS and kept in-frame rearrangements only. Not all clones are present; in checked studies, unresolved V genes account for under half, and no reason is known for the remainder. V and J calls and clone size come straight from that table; D and trimming were deduced from the DNA. For this sample there are roughly 100,000 clones; approximately 83% appear just once. Roughly 6.1% of the sample is taken by the ten largest.

Measured from the cysteine to the phenylalanine, the CDR3 is 14 residues long. Left in the record is the CDR3 DNA by itself, 42 bases read in frame from the first base. The germline V gene yields ENHRY for CDR1 and SYGVKD for CDR2. Trimming leaves V shorter by 6 bases and J shorter by 7 bases, with the junction holding 5 bases beyond the gene matches. In the case of this clone: No cognate antigen has been identified for it. No much larger clone is present one base from it, and per-base qualities are unavailable.

The chain uses TRBV10-3 and TRBJ2-3, with TRBD2 matching 12 junction bases. The source material was PBMCs. The clonotype originates from a man younger than 30 in good health and CMV-seronegative. The DNA sequence is as follows: TGTGCCATCAGAGGGGGACTAGCGGGTAATACGCAGTATTTT. It codes for CAIRGGLAGNTQYF.